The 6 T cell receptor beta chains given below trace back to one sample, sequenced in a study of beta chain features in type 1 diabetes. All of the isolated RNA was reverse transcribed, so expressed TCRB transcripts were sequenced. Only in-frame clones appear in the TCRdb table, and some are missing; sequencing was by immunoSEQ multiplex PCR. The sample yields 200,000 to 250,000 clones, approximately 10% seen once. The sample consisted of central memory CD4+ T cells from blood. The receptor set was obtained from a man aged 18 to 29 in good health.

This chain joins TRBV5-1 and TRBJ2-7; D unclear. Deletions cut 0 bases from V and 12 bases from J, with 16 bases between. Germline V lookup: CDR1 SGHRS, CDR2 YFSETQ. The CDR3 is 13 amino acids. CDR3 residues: CASSLASSRVWYF. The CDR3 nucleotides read TGCGCCAGCAGCTTGGCCTCATCGAGAGTGTGGTACTTC.

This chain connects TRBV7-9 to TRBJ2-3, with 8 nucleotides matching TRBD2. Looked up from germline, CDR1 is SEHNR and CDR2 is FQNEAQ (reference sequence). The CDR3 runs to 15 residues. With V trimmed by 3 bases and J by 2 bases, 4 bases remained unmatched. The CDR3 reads CASSFTSGLTDTQYF. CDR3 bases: TGTGCCAGCAGCTTCACTAGCGGCCTCACAGATACGCAGTATTTT.

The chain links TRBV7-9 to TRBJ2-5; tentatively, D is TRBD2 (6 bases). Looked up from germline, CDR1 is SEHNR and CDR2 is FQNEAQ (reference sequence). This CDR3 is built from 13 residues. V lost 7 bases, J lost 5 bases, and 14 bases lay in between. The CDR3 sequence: CASTRDFRETQYF. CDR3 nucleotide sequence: TGTGCCAGCACCCGGGACTTTCGGGAGACCCAGTACTTC.

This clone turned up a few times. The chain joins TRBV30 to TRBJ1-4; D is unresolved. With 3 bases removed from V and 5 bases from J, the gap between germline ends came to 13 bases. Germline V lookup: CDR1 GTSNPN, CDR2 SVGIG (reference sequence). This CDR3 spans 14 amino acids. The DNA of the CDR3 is TGTGCCTGGAGGGCCGGAGGGAGGAATGAAAAACTGTTTTTT. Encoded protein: CAWRAGGRNEKLFF.

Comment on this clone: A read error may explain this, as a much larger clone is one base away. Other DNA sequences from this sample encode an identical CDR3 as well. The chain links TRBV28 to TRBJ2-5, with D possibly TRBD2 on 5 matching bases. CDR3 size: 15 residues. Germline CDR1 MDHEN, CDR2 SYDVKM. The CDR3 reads CASGSRSAFEETQYF. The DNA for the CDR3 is TGTGCGAGCGGATCTAGGAGCGCCTTCGAGGAGACCCAGTACTTC.

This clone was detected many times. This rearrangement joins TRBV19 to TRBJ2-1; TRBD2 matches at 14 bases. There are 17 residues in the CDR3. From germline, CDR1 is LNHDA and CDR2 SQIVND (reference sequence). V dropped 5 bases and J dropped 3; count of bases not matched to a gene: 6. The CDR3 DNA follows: TGTGCCAGTAGTTTAAAGACTAGCGGGAGGGTCTACAATGAGCAGTTCTTC. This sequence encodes CASSLKTSGRVYNEQFF.